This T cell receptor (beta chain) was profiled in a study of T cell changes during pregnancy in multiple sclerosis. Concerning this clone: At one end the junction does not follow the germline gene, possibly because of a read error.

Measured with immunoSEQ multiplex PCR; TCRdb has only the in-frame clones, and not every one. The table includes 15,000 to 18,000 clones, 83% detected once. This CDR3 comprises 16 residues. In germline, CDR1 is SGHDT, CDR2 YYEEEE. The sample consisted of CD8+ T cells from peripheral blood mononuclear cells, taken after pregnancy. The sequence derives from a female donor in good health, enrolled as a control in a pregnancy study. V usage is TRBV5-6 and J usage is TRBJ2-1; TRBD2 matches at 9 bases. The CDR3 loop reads CASSLGGSLAGRTGLF. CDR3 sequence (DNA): TGTGCCAGCAGCTTGGGGGGCTCTCTAGCGGGGCGGACCGGGCTCTTC.